This is a list of T cell receptor beta chains from one sample in a study of blood T cell repertoires in COVID-19. The repertoire was sequenced with immunoSEQ multiplex PCR; TCRdb's copy has only in-frame clones and lacks some. The table includes about 20,000 clones, more than 85% detected once. Sequences were obtained from peripheral blood. Receptors originate from a man aged 70 or older with active COVID-19. CDR3s include the opening cysteine and the closing phenylalanine or tryptophan. Fields, in order: J gene, D gene, V gene, CDR3 protein, CDR3 DNA. The D gene is left open where the match is weak.

>TRBJ1-6|.|TRBV19
CASSIRTDNSPLHF
TGTGCCAGTAGTATTCGAACGGATAATTCACCCCTCCACTTT
>TRBJ2-1|.|TRBV19
CASSQGWSEQFF
TGTGCCAGTTCGCAGGGGTGGAGCGAGCAGTTCTTC
>TRBJ2-7|TRBD2|TRBV7-8
CASSLREGTEQYF
TGTGCCAGCAGCTTGAGGGAGGGAACTGAGCAGTACTTC
>TRBJ2-7|TRBD2|TRBV6-1
CASSERGGRANEQYF
TGTGCCAGCAGTGAAAGAGGTGGGAGGGCCAACGAGCAGTACTTC
>TRBJ2-1|.|TRBV9
CASSVEPGSYNEQFF
TGTGCCAGCAGCGTAGAGCCGGGTTCCTACAATGAGCAGTTCTTC
>TRBJ2-1|.|TRBV7-8
CASSIRGNLYNEQFF
TGTGCCAGCAGCATAAGGGGGAATCTGTACAATGAGCAGTTCTTC
>TRBJ1-1|.|TRBV7-2
CASSLGENTEAFF
TGTGCCAGCAGCTTGGGAGAGAACACTGAAGCTTTCTTT
>TRBJ1-6|.|TRBV6-1
CASSADWGIGHNSPLHF
TGTGCCAGCAGTGCGGACTGGGGTATTGGGCATAATTCACCCCTCCACTTT
>TRBJ2-7|.|TRBV27
CASSFGQGIYEQYF
TGTGCCAGCAGTTTTGGGCAGGGAATCTACGAGCAGTACTTC
>TRBJ2-1|TRBD1|TRBV6-1
CASSARGQGEDRIRQFF
TGTGCCAGCAGTGCCCGGGGACAGGGGGAGGATCGGATTCGGCAGTTCTTC
>TRBJ2-3|TRBD1|TRBV6-1
CASSEALGQGVDTQYF
TGTGCCAGCAGTGAAGCCCTGGGACAGGGTGTGGATACGCAGTATTTT
>TRBJ2-7|TRBD2|TRBV28
CASSLGGGPGYEQYF
TGTGCCAGCAGTTTGGGGGGGGGTCCCGGTTACGAGCAGTACTTC
>TRBJ1-1|TRBD1|TRBV6-5
CASSPTGEATEAFF
TGTGCCAGCAGCCCGACAGGGGAGGCGACTGAAGCTTTCTTT
>TRBJ2-7|TRBD1|TRBV9
CASSVATGGQASYEQYF
TGTGCCAGCAGCGTAGCCACAGGGGGACAGGCCTCCTACGAGCAGTACTTC
>TRBJ1-4|.|TRBV5-4
CASSLIAGGMNEKLFF
TGTGCCAGCAGCTTGATCGCGGGAGGGATGAATGAAAAACTGTTTTTT
>TRBJ2-7|.|TRBV12-3/TRBV12-4
CASSFEYEQYF
TGTGCCAGCAGTTTTGAGTACGAGCAGTACTTC
>TRBJ1-4|.|TRBV28
CASSFAQGFEKLFF
TGTGCCAGCAGTTTTGCACAGGGTTTTGAAAAACTGTTTTTT
>TRBJ1-2|.|TRBV6-2/TRBV6-3
CASSPGGANYGYTF
TGTGCCAGCAGTCCCGGAGGCGCCAACTATGGCTACACCTTC
>TRBJ2-3|.|TRBV15
CATSRDGRYTDTQYF
TGTGCCACCAGCAGAGATGGCAGATACACAGATACGCAGTATTTT
>TRBJ1-5|TRBD1|TRBV27
CASSPSQGASNQPQHF
TGTGCCAGCAGTCCCTCACAGGGGGCTAGCAATCAGCCCCAGCATTTT
>TRBJ2-7|.|TRBV5-4
CASSSRDSSYEQYF
TGTGCCAGCAGCTCGCGGGACAGCTCCTACGAGCAGTACTTC